The clone carrying this T cell receptor (beta chain) was seen ten or more times. Antigen: not known. From germline, CDR1 is MDHEN and CDR2 SYDVKM. Between the trimmed V and J ends, which lost 8 bases and 0 bases, there was a span of 11 bases. This CDR3 region has 13 residues. The source of the sample is a study of early T cells in non-severe SARS-CoV-2 infection. At the level of the study: Sequencing was performed on bulk RNA from unsorted whole blood, leaving chains unpaired. Overall study results and limits: Clonotype matching in VDJdb favored anti-spike CD8 responses and did not capture private and CD4 specificities.

Individual cDNA molecules were tagged with unique molecular identifiers. TCRdb reprocessed the 5' RACE reads via MiXCR and lists one record per CDR3 protein. The sample lists about 98,000 distinct CDR3 sequences; approximately 10% were seen once. The sample comprised whole blood. The clonotype was recovered from an adult who was a healthcare worker with PCR-confirmed SARS-CoV-2 infection or an uninfected control (not recorded which). The rearrangement joins TRBV28 to TRBJ2-7; D is undetermined. CDR3 bases: TGTGCCAGCCTTGAGCTGAGCTCCTACGAGCAGTACTTC. It encodes CASLELSSYEQYF.